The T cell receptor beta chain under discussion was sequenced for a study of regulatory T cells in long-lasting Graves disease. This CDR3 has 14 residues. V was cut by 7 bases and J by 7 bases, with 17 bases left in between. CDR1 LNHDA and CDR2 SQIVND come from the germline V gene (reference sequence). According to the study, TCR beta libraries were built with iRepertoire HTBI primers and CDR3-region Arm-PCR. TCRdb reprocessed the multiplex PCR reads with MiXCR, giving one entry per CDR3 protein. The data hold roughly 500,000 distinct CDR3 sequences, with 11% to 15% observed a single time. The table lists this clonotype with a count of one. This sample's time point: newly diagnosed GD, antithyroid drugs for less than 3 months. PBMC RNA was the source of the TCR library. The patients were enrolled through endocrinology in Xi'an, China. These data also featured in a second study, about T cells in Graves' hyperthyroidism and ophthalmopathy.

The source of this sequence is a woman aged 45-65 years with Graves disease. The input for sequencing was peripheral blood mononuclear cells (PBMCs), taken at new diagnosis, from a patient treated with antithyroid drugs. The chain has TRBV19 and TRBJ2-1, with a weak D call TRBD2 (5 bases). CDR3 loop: CASILNLGANEQFF. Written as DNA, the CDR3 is TGTGCCAGTATCCTCAACTTGGGAGCAAATGAGCAGTTCTTC.